Here is one T cell receptor beta chain with its context. Its matching antigen is unknown. The sample comes from a study of CD8 T cells in ankylosing spondylitis. Germline loops: CDR1 DFQATT, CDR2 SNEGSKA (reference sequence). There are 10 residues in the CDR3. Trimming removed 3 bases at V and 8 bases at J, with 7 bases between. Findings of the study overall: In ankylosing spondylitis patients, matched synovial fluid reportedly showed significant enrichment of disease-linked clones. Seemingly characteristic of ankylosing spondylitis blood was a TCR beta motif consisting of about 8 highly homologous variants.

Via MiXCR, TCRdb re-called the 5' RACE reads, giving one row per CDR3 protein. Altogether approximately 140,000 distinct CDR3 sequences are present, under 45% being singletons, with the ten largest covering over 12%. The chain employs TRBV20-1 and TRBJ1-1; D unclear. The sequencing sample was made of synovial fluid, either unsorted or a sorted T cell fraction (not recorded which). The clonotype comes from a male donor with ankylosing spondylitis. CDR3 amino acids: CSASRWEAFF. CDR3 nucleotides: TGCAGTGCTAGTCGATGGGAAGCTTTCTTT.